The clone carrying this T cell receptor (beta chain) was recorded a few times. What it binds is unknown. The entry originates in a study of response to subunit inactivated influenza vaccine. Via MiXCR, TCRdb re-called the RT-PCR reads, giving one row per CDR3 protein. This sample carries about 480,000 distinct CDR3 sequences, about 25% of them seen once, and the ten largest clones take 1.9%. The study, taken as a whole, reports: Authors suggested each seasonal flu vaccination may recruit only limited numbers of new T cells.

With 3 bases clipped from V and 5 bases from J, the junction kept 1 base outside the gene matches. There are 14 residues in the CDR3. Germline CDR1 SGDLS, CDR2 YYNGEE. Sequenced here: CD4+ T cells sorted from PBMCs, sampled 5 to 6 days after vaccination. J is TRBJ2-1 and V is TRBV9; 11 bases are shared with TRBD1. This clonotype was sampled from a man between 45 and 60 years old who received an inactivated influenza vaccine. CDR3 nucleotide sequence: TGTGCCAGCAGCGCGGGACAGGGGGACAATGAGCAGTTCTTC. Its protein is CASSAGQGDNEQFF.